The T cell receptor (beta chain) described here comes from a study of graft-versus-host responses after intestinal transplantation. Looking at the study overall: Recipients were all induced with anti-thymocyte globulin, then given tacrolimus and steroids for roughly 3 years. Study results and limitations: Allografts carried high graft-versus-host to host-versus-graft clonal ratios in patients having graft-donor T cell macrochimerism.

TCRdb's copy holds only in-frame clones and misses some; the assay was immunoSEQ multiplex PCR. The sample includes 90,000 to 120,000 clones, approximately 86% of them seen just once. As to this clone: As yet, its antigen is unknown.

CDR3 length: 16 residues. CDR1 MGHRA and CDR2 YSYEKL come from the germline V gene. Trimming removed 1 base at V and 0 bases at J, with 10 bases between. This clonotype was sampled from a human donor who was the organ donor for an intestinal transplant. The chain is built from TRBV4-1 and TRBJ2-1; D uncertain. Material: unstimulated CD4+ T cells sorted from spleen or lymph node cells, obtained before transplant. The CDR3 region is CASSQGPTRSYNEQFF. In DNA, the CDR3 is TGCGCCAGCAGCCAAGGACCGACTCGCTCCTACAATGAGCAGTTCTTC.